Below are 30 T cell receptor beta chains sequenced from a single sample in a study of blood T cell repertoires in COVID-19. Repertoires were generated with immunoSEQ multiplex PCR, while TCRdb's copy carries only in-frame clones and drops some. The table includes 200,000 to 250,000 clones, around 81% detected once. The source material was PBMCs or T cells enriched from blood (not recorded which). The receptor source for this set is a woman aged 45-59 years with acute COVID-19.

The chain employs TRBV7-2 and TRBJ1-2; 10 bases line up with TRBD1. The CDR3 extends over 14 amino acids. Germline CDR1 is SGHTA and CDR2 is FQGNSA. V shed 5 bases and J 5 bases; nucleotides not matched to a gene: 5. The CDR3 reads CASSAAGQGYGYTF. As DNA, the CDR3 is TGTGCCAGCAGCGCCGCGGGACAGGGGTATGGCTACACCTTC. The full variable domain, in which reference TRBV7-2 and TRBJ1-2 provide the parts outside the CDR3, is GAGVSQSPSNKVTEKGKDVELRCDPISGHTALYWYRQSLGQGLEFLIYFQGNSAPDKSGLPSDRFSAERTGGSVSTLTIQRTQQEDSAVYLCASSAAGQGYGYTFGSGTRLTVV.

V is TRBV13 and J is TRBJ2-3; the match to TRBD1 covers 8 bases. V lost 5 bases and J lost 2; bases outside the gene matches: 6. CDR1 and CDR2 (germline): PRHDT, FYEKMQ (reference sequence). The CDR3 totals 15 residues. The CDR3 DNA reads TGTGCCAGCAGCGCCCGGGACAGGTACACAGATACGCAGTATTTT. It yields the protein CASSARDRYTDTQYF.

This chain links TRBV28 with TRBJ2-1, with 12 bases that match TRBD2. This CDR3 is 12 amino acids long. Germline CDR1 is MDHEN and CDR2 is SYDVKM. The CDR3 DNA reads as TGTGCGGCTAGCGGGAGGGAAAATGAGCAGTTCTTC. Its translation: CAASGRENEQFF.

The J gene is TRBJ2-7, the V gene TRBV5-1; 15 bases are shared with TRBD2. This CDR3 comprises 16 residues. J lost 7 bases, V lost 0 bases, and 5 bases had no gene match. The germline gives CDR1 SGHRS, CDR2 YFSETQ. The CDR3 sequence: CASSLGTSGRAGEQYF. CDR3 DNA sequence: TGCGCCAGCAGCTTGGGGACTAGCGGGAGGGCGGGTGAGCAGTACTTC.

CDR3 residues: CASSMAGGLNEQFF. The CDR3 nucleotides are TGTGCCAGTAGTATGGCAGGGGGCTTAAATGAGCAGTTCTTC. The chain links TRBV19 to TRBJ2-1; 8 positions match TRBD1. Germline V gives CDR1 LNHDA, CDR2 SQIVND (reference sequence). The V and J ends lost 3 bases and 7 bases, in that order; junction bases with no gene match: 5. CDR3 size: 14 residues.

The chain carries TRBV5-1 and TRBJ2-2; 7 nucleotides line up with TRBD1. Germline V gene lookup returns CDR1 SGHRS and CDR2 YFSETQ. J gave up 6 bases and V 1 base, and 6 bases lay outside the gene matches. This CDR3 contains 15 residues. This CDR3 reads CASSLRQGDAGELFF. CDR3 sequence (DNA): TGCGCCAGCAGCTTGCGGCAGGGGGATGCCGGGGAGCTGTTTTTT.

V usage is TRBV15 and J usage is TRBJ2-7, with D hard to call. The V end lost 0 bases, the J end lost 2 bases, and 11 bases lay between the germline ends. Looked up from germline, CDR1 is LNHNV and CDR2 is YYDKDF (reference sequence). This CDR3 contains 15 residues. The CDR3 sequence: CATSRDTTMTYEQYF. In DNA, the CDR3 is TGTGCCACCAGCAGAGATACGACAATGACCTACGAGCAGTACTTC. Drawing the rest from reference TRBV15 and TRBJ2-7, the complete variable domain is DAMVIQNPRYQVTQFGKPVTLSCSQTLNHNVMYWYQQKSSQAPKLLFHYYDKDFNNEADTPDNFQSRRPNTSFCFLDIRSPGLGDTAMYLCATSRDTTMTYEQYFGPGTRLTVT.

V gene TRBV4-1 combines with J gene TRBJ2-1; the D gene is possibly TRBD1 (5 bases). V lost 0 bases and J lost 6, with 12 bases in between. There are 15 residues in the CDR3. Germline V lookup: CDR1 MGHRA, CDR2 YSYEKL. The CDR3 DNA reads TGCGCCAGCAGCCAAGAAGGGGCGCTGGGCAATGAGCAGTTCTTC. It encodes CASSQEGALGNEQFF.

The rearrangement links TRBV7-2 to TRBJ1-1; no reliable D call. Germline-derived CDR1 and CDR2 are SGHTA and FQGNSA. V lost 5 bases, J lost 0 bases, and 13 bases lay in between. This CDR3 contains 15 residues. CDR3 region: CASSPGISMNTEAFF. The CDR3 DNA reads as TGTGCCAGCAGCCCCGGGATCTCGATGAACACTGAAGCTTTCTTT. Filled out from reference TRBV7-2 and TRBJ1-1, the complete variable domain reads GAGVSQSPSNKVTEKGKDVELRCDPISGHTALYWYRQSLGQGLEFLIYFQGNSAPDKSGLPSDRFSAERTGGSVSTLTIQRTQQEDSAVYLCASSPGISMNTEAFFGQGTRLTVV.

The chain carries TRBV6-5 and TRBJ1-6; D gene unclear. V was shortened by 5 bases and J by 10 bases, with 15 bases between the two germline ends. Germline values: CDR1 MNHEY, CDR2 SVGAGI. CDR3 length equals 14 residues. The DNA for the CDR3 is TGTGCCAGCAGTCCTAGACTTCCCGGATCACCCCTCCACTTT. This translates into CASSPRLPGSPLHF.

The chain employs TRBV18 and TRBJ2-5, with D possibly being TRBD1 (5 bases). The CDR3 extends over 14 amino acids. The ends were cut back, 3 bases at V and 3 bases at J, with 11 bases in the middle. Germline loops: CDR1 KGHSH, CDR2 LQKENI. DNA of the CDR3: TGTGCCAGCTCACCGGGCAAACAGGAAGAGACCCAGTACTTC. Translating it yields CASSPGKQEETQYF.

This rearrangement joins TRBV6-2 or TRBV6-3 to TRBJ2-7; TRBD2 matches 9 bases. Trimming cost V 2 bases and J 6 bases; bases outside gene matches: 5. The germline V gene encodes CDR1 MNHEY and CDR2 SVGEGT. CDR3 size: 14 residues. CDR3 nucleotide sequence: TGTGCCAGCAGTTACACCGCGGGAGGGCTCGAGCAGTACTTC. Translating gives CASSYTAGGLEQYF.

This chain links TRBV9 with TRBJ2-5; no clear D. Per germline, CDR1 SGDLS and CDR2 YYNGEE. The V end lost 6 bases, the J end lost 3 bases, and 15 bases lay between the germline ends. The CDR3 covers 14 residues. This CDR3 is CASTQSGGKETQYF. DNA for the CDR3: TGTGCCAGCACCCAGTCTGGCGGAAAAGAGACCCAGTACTTC.

The chain combines TRBV15 with TRBJ1-4; TRBD1 might be the D (5 bases). Germline V gives CDR1 LNHNV, CDR2 YYDKDF (reference sequence). This CDR3 comprises 17 residues. V was cut by 5 bases and J by 8 bases, with 24 bases left in between. CDR3 sequence: CATSVRGVGLGGEKLFF. CDR3 nucleotide sequence: TGTGCCACCAGCGTACGGGGGGTAGGACTCGGAGGAGAAAAACTGTTTTTT.

Of note for this clone: One end of the junction varies from germline; a read error may be responsible. The chain is built from TRBV19 and TRBJ1-2; D gene unclear. The CDR3 totals 13 residues. Germline assignment: CDR1 LNHDA and CDR2 SQIVND (reference sequence). The CDR3 spells CASSIDSKYGYTF. CDR3 bases: TGTGCCAGTAGTATTGACTCTAAGTATGGCTACACCTTC.

The V and J genes are TRBV19 and TRBJ2-7; TRBD1 aligns across 7 bases. This CDR3 has 15 residues. Per germline, CDR1 LNHDA and CDR2 SQIVND (reference sequence). Trimming removed 3 bases from V and 1 base from J; junction bases left unmatched: 6. CDR3 DNA sequence: TGTGCCAGTAGTATCCCCGGGACAGCGTCCTACGAGCAGTACTTC. Protein: CASSIPGTASYEQYF.

The chain carries TRBV6-5 and TRBJ1-2; 7 bases align to TRBD1. The CDR3 totals 14 residues. Germline trimming cut 5 bases from V and 2 bases from J; bases unmatched to any gene: 5. In germline, CDR1 is MNHEY, CDR2 SVGAGI. CDR3 sequence reads: CASSRDRRNYGYTF. In nucleotides, the CDR3 is TGTGCCAGCAGTAGGGACAGACGAAACTATGGCTACACCTTC.

The V and J genes are TRBV2 and TRBJ2-3, with 10 bases aligning to TRBD1. The CDR3 is 15 amino acids. Germline V lookup: CDR1 SNHLY, CDR2 FYNNEI. Trimming removed 5 bases from V and 2 bases from J; junction bases left unmatched: 4. The CDR3 sequence is CASSPGTGDTDTQYF. The CDR3 bases are TGTGCCAGCAGTCCCGGGACAGGGGACACAGATACGCAGTATTTT.

The chain links TRBV12-3 or TRBV12-4 to TRBJ2-7, with D unclear. Trimming shortened V by 2 bases and J by 9 bases, and 11 bases separated the two germline ends. This CDR3 spans 12 amino acids. The CDR3 protein is CASSLLDSVQYF. CDR3 nucleotides: TGTGCCAGCAGTTTACTTGATTCGGTGCAGTACTTC.

The rearrangement links TRBV6-2 or TRBV6-3 to TRBJ2-3, with 7 bases aligning to TRBD1. From germline, CDR1 is MNHEY and CDR2 SVGEGT. The CDR3 is 16 residues long. The V gene end was trimmed by 5 bases and the J gene end by 3 bases; junction bases not matched to a gene: 11. CDR3 sequence reads: CASSTPGQDLTDTQYF. The CDR3 DNA follows: TGTGCCAGCAGTACTCCCGGACAGGACCTTACAGATACGCAGTATTTT.

The sample holds a few counts of this clone. The chain recombines TRBV2 with TRBJ1-6; tentatively, D is TRBD1 (6 bases). V was clipped by 7 bases and J by 19 bases, with 20 bases between them. Germline CDR1 reads SNHLY; CDR2 reads FYNNEI. The CDR3 spans 12 residues. CDR3 nucleotides: TGTGCCAGCACTAAGGACAGCTCCAAAATACACTTT. It translates to CASTKDSSKIHF.

V gene TRBV3-1 (or the pseudogene TRBV3-2) combines with J gene TRBJ1-2; no clear D. V was shortened by 1 base and J by 4 bases, with 10 bases between the two germline ends. Germline values: CDR1 LGHDT, CDR2 YNNKEL (reference sequence). The CDR3 runs 14 residues. The CDR3 reads CASSQAGVSYGYTF. Here the CDR3 DNA reads TGTGCCAGCAGCCAAGCCGGGGTATCCTATGGCTACACCTTC.

J is TRBJ1-2 and V is TRBV28; 8 bases map to TRBD1. The CDR3 extends over 16 amino acids. The germline CDR1 and CDR2 sequences are MDHEN and SYDVKM. J lost 4 bases, V lost 7 bases, and 14 bases had no gene match. The CDR3 nucleotides are TGTGCCAGCACACCGACCCAAGGACAGGGAAGCTATGGCTACACCTTC. This encodes CASTPTQGQGSYGYTF.

The gene calls are TRBV6-6 and TRBJ2-7; TRBD1 agrees at 7 bases. Germline assignment: CDR1 MNHNY and CDR2 SVGAGI (reference sequence). With 0 bases clipped from V and 1 base from J, the junction kept 6 bases outside the gene matches. This CDR3 region has 16 residues. DNA for the CDR3: TGTGCCAGCAGTTACTCTTCCCCGGGACAGTCCTACGAGCAGTACTTC. Translation: CASSYSSPGQSYEQYF.

This clone occurred once. The chain recombines TRBV18 with TRBJ2-3, with D unclear. Per germline, CDR1 KGHSH and CDR2 LQKENI. The CDR3 has 12 residues. The V and J ends lost 3 bases and 2 bases respectively, with 3 bases between them. This CDR3 is CASSPFTDTQYF. The CDR3 DNA is TGTGCCAGCTCACCCTTCACAGATACGCAGTATTTT.

This sequence joins TRBV19 and TRBJ1-2, with TRBD1 as a possible D gene (6 bases). CDR1 is LNHDA, CDR2 SQIVND, per germline (reference sequence). The CDR3 consists of 13 residues. Deletions cut 5 bases from V and 3 bases from J, with 10 bases between. CDR3 loop: CASSRDKYYGYTF. In DNA form, the CDR3 reads TGTGCCAGTAGTCGGGACAAGTACTATGGCTACACCTTC.

The J gene is TRBJ1-5, the V gene TRBV5-1; a possible D gene is TRBD1 (5 bases). Deletions cut 2 bases from V and 4 bases from J, with 10 bases between. From germline, CDR1 is SGHRS and CDR2 YFSETQ. The CDR3 is 14 residues long. The CDR3 coding sequence is TGCGCCAGCAGCTTCGACAGTAAAAATCAGCCCCAGCATTTT. It codes for CASSFDSKNQPQHF.

The chain carries TRBV5-1 and TRBJ1-2; TRBD1 matches 10 bases. Germline V gene sequence: CDR1 SGHRS, CDR2 YFSETQ. This CDR3 contains 16 residues. J lost 4 bases, V lost 4 bases, and 10 bases had no gene match. CDR3 DNA: TGCGCCAGCAGCATCGCCGACAGGGGGCATAGCTATGGCTACACCTTC. Protein product: CASSIADRGHSYGYTF. Full variable domain (remainder filled in from reference TRBV5-1 and TRBJ1-2): KAGVTQTPRYLIKTRGQQVTLSCSPISGHRSVSWYQQTPGQGLQFLFEYFSETQRNKGNFPGRFSGRQFSNSRSEMNVSTLELGDSALYLCASSIADRGHSYGYTFGSGTRLTVV.

The CDR3 DNA reads TGCGCCAGCAGCTTGGGTTCCAGCGGCTCCTACAATGAGCAGTTCTTC. The encoded protein is CASSLGSSGSYNEQFF. The V call is TRBV5-1, the J call TRBJ2-1; D may be TRBD2 (5 bases). This CDR3 has 16 amino acids. CDR1 is SGHRS and CDR2 is YFSETQ in the germline V gene. Trimming cost V 0 bases and J 0 bases, with 10 bases left between them.

The rearrangement links TRBV11-3 to TRBJ2-7, with D maybe TRBD1 (6 bases). CDR3 length equals 15 residues. The germline gives CDR1 SGHNT, CDR2 YENEEA. V was cut by 5 bases and J by 6 bases, with 20 bases left in between. The CDR3 sequence: CASSEGGRIRGEQYF. The DNA of the CDR3 is TGTGCCAGCAGCGAAGGGGGTCGGATTCGAGGCGAGCAGTACTTC.